This TCR beta chain was sequenced in a study of T cells in Graves' hyperthyroidism and ophthalmopathy. The overall study: The authors collected peripheral blood at initial diagnosis, before any treatment.

The CDR3 is 14 residues long. Germline V gene data show CDR1 as LNHDA and CDR2 as SQIVND (reference sequence). V dropped 1 base and J dropped 2 bases, with 8 bases sitting between them. Comments on this clonotype: Its antigen is not known.

Whole-study results and caveats: Most thyroid-expanded clonotypes above 0.001 were also found in blood.

Uncontrolled infection, other autoimmune disease, pregnancy and lactation each barred patients from inclusion. Thyroid ultrasound, orbital computed tomography, clinical symptoms, and serum thyroxine and TRAb underpinned diagnoses. What was amplified from RNA transcripts were TCR beta CDR3 regions. In the first-round RT-PCR of the TCR CDR3, the HTBI primer set was used. MiXCR, run by TCRdb on the multiplex PCR reads, gives a single entry per CDR3 protein. The sample has 750,000 to 900,000 distinct CDR3 sequences, 38% seen once. Sample: blood. This chain links TRBV19 with TRBJ2-5, with D unclear. The sequence was obtained from a man younger than 35 with Graves' hyperthyroidism. CDR3 region: CASSIAVLQETQYF. The CDR3 DNA sequence: TGTGCCAGTAGTATAGCGGTGCTTCAAGAGACCCAGTACTTC.